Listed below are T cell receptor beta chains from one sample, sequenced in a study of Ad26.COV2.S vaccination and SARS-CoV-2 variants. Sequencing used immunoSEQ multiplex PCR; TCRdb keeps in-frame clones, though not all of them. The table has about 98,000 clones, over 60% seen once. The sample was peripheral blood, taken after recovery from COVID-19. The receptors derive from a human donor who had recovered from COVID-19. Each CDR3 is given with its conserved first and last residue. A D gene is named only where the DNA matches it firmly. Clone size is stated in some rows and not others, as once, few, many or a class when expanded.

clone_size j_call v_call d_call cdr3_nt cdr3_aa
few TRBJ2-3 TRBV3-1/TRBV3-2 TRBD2 TGTGCCAGCAGCCAAGGGGTAGCGGGGGGGGGTGGAGGCACAGATACGCAGTATTTT CASSQGVAGGGGGTDTQYF
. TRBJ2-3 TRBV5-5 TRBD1 TGTGCCAGCAGCCACGGGACAGGGTGGCGCACAGATACGCAGTATTTT CASSHGTGWRTDTQYF
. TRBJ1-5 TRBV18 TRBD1 TGTGCCAGCTCATCGGTGGACAGGGAGGTCGGGCCCCAGCATTTT CASSSVDREVGPQHF
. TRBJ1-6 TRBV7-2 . TGTGCCAGCAGCTTCGTACCCGGGGGGAATTCACCCCTCCACTTT CASSFVPGGNSPLHF
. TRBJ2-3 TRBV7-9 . TGTGCCAGCAGCTTAACAGGTGGCAGAGATACGCAGTATTTT CASSLTGGRDTQYF
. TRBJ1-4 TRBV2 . TGTGCCAGGGGGGGGAAGGAAAAACTGTTTTTT CARGGKEKLFF
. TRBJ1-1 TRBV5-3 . TGTGCCAGAAGCTCGCTGGCCTCGAACACTGAAGCTTTCTTT CARSSLASNTEAFF
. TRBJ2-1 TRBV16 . TGTGCCAGCAGCCAGGGTAGCGGATACTACAATGAGCAGTTCTTC CASSQGSGYYNEQFF
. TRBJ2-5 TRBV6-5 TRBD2 TGTGCCAGCAGGGCGAGCGGGGGTGGGGAGACCCAGTACTTC CASRASGGGETQYF
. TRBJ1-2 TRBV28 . TGTGCCAGCAGCGGGGCTAGGGACCTCTATGGCTACACCTTC CASSGARDLYGYTF
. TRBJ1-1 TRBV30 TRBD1 TGTGCCTGCCACAGGGGGAACACTGAAGCTTTCTTT CACHRGNTEAFF
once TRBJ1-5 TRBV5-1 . TGCGCCAGCAGCTTGGAGCCAGATCAGCCCCAGCATTTT CASSLEPDQPQHF
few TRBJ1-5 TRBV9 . TGTGCCAGCAGCGTAGGCGCAGGGTTAGAAAATCAGCCCCAGCATTTT CASSVGAGLENQPQHF
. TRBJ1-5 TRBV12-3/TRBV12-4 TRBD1 TGTGCCAGCAGTTTGGACAGGGGGCAGCCCCAGCATTTT CASSLDRGQPQHF
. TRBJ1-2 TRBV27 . TGTGCCAGCAGTTCCGGATGGGATTCGGCAAACTATGGCTACACCTTC CASSSGWDSANYGYTF
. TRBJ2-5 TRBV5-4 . TGTGCCAGCAGAGGAAATCAGGGGGGACAAGAGACCCAGTACTTC CASRGNQGGQETQYF
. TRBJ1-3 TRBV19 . TGTGCCAGTACCTCCAGGGTTAACTCTGGAAACACCATATATTTT CASTSRVNSGNTIYF
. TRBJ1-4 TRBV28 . TGTGCCAGCAGACTAGGGGGAGCTAATGAAAAACTGTTTTTT CASRLGGANEKLFF
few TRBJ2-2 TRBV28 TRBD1 TGTGCCAGCAGCCAAGACAGGGGGCGTTCTGGGGAGCTGTTTTTT CASSQDRGRSGELFF
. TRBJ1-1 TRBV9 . TGTGCCAGCAGTGCAACAGGGACTGAAGCTTTCTTT CASSATGTEAFF
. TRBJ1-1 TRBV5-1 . TGCGCCAGCAGCTTGTCCCGGTGGACGGACACTGAAGCTTTCTTT CASSLSRWTDTEAFF
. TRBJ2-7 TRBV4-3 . TGCGCCAGCAGCCCCTTGGGCAGGGACTTTTCCGAGCAGTACTTC CASSPLGRDFSEQYF
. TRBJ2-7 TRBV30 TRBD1 TGTGCCGCAGGCGGGACAGGGGGCTACGAGCAGTACTTC CAAGGTGGYEQYF
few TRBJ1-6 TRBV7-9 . TGTGCCAGCAGCTTTCTTGGGGGCCTTAATTCACCCCTCCACTTT CASSFLGGLNSPLHF
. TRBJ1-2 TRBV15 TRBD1 TGTGCCACCAGCCTGGACAGGGGTGGCTATGGCTACACCTTC CATSLDRGGYGYTF
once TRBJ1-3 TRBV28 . TGTGCCAGCCCCCCTACGGCAGTCGTCGTGAGCTCTGGAAACACCATATATTTT CASPPTAVVVSSGNTIYF
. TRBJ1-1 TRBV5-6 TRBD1 TGTGCCAGCAGCCTAGACAGGGGGCACTTGATCCAGTCTTTCTTT CASSLDRGHLIQSFF
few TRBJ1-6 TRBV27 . TGTGCCAGCAGTTTAGGCCAGGATAATTCACCCCTCCACTTT CASSLGQDNSPLHF
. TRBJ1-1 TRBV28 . TGTGCCAGCAGTTTTTCCGGGGCGAACACTGAAGCTTTCTTT CASSFSGANTEAFF
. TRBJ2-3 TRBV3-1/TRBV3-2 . TGTGCCAGCAGCCAGGGGGCGAACACAGATACGCAGTATTTT CASSQGANTDTQYF
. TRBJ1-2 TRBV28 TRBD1 TGTGCCAGCATTAAGGACAGGGGGTATGGCTACACCTTC CASIKDRGYGYTF
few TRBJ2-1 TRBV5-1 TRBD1 TGCGCCAGCAGCCCCCGACAGGGCTCCTACAATGAGCAGTTCTTC CASSPRQGSYNEQFF
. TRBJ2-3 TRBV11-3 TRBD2 TGTGCCAGCAGCTCCGGTGTCGGGGGGGCCTCAGATACGCAGTATTTT CASSSGVGGASDTQYF
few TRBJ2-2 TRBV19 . TGTGCCAGTTCAAACACCGGGGAGCTGTTTTTT CASSNTGELFF
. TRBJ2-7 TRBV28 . TGTGCCAGCAGTCCAGCTGGGCGGCACAGCTCCTACGAGCAGTACTTC CASSPAGRHSSYEQYF
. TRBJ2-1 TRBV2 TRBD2 TGTGCCAGCAGTGGCCTACTAGCGGGGGGTATTTACAATGAGCAGTTCTTC CASSGLLAGGIYNEQFF